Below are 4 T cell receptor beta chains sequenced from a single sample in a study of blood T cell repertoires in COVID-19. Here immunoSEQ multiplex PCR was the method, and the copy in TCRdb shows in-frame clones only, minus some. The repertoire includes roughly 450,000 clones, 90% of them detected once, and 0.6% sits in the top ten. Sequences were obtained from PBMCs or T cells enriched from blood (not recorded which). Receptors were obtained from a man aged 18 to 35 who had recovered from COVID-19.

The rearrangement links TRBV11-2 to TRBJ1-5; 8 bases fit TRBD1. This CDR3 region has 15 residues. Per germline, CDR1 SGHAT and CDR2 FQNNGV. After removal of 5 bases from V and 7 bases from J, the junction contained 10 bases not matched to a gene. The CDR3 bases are TGTGCCAGCAGCCCCGGCGACAGGGGCGGGCAGCCCCAGCATTTT. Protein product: CASSPGDRGGQPQHF.

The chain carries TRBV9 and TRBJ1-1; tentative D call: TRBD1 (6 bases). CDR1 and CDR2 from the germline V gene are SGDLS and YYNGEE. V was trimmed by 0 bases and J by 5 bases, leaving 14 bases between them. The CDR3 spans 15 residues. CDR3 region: CASSVADSSGTEAFF. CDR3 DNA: TGTGCCAGCAGCGTAGCGGACAGTTCCGGGACTGAAGCTTTCTTT.

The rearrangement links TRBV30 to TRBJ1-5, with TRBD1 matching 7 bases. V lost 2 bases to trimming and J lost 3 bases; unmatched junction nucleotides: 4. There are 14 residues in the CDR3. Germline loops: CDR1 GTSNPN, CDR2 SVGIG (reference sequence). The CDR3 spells CAWSRDSNNQPQHF. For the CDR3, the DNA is TGTGCCTGGAGTCGGGACAGCAACAATCAGCCCCAGCATTTT.

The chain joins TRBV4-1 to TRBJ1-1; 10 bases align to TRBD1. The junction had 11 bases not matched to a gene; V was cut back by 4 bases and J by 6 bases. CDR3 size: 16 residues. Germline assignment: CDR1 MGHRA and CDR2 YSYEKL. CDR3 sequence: CASSLTGTGAYPEAFF. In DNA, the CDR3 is TGCGCCAGCAGCCTAACCGGGACAGGGGCTTACCCTGAAGCTTTCTTT.